The following is a T cell receptor beta chain sequence with its context. TCRdb's copy holds only in-frame clones and misses some; the assay was immunoSEQ multiplex PCR. The sample has about 73,000 clones; roughly 90% are singletons. The data originate from a study of T cell changes during pregnancy in multiple sclerosis. V dropped 5 bases and J dropped 5 bases, with 13 bases sitting between them. CDR1 and CDR2 from the germline V gene are SGHTA and FQGNSA. The CDR3 contains 14 residues. The rearrangement links TRBV7-2 to TRBJ1-5; D is unresolved. The sample was peripheral blood, taken after pregnancy. The receptor was isolated from a female donor in good health, enrolled as a control in a pregnancy study. Here the CDR3 reads CASSPRSGDQPQHF. The CDR3 DNA sequence: TGTGCCAGCAGCCCCCGGTCAGGTGATCAGCCCCAGCATTTT.